This TCR beta chain was captured in a study of blood T cells in healthy people across ages. Study outcomes and limitations: In long-lived donors, naive CD4+ cell counts and diversity exceeded those of aged donors. Estimates based on one million T cells were treated as lower bounds.

The V and J ends lost 2 bases and 7 bases respectively, with 18 bases between them. The CDR3 has 15 residues. Looked up from germline, CDR1 is LGHNA and CDR2 is YSLEER. Total RNA extraction produced at least 5.5 micrograms (per sample) for the study. Through a sample-barcoded 5' primer and a J-beta primer mix, a second PCR was run for roughly 7 to 11 cycles. From the 5' RACE reads, TCRdb called clonotypes with MiXCR, one entry per CDR3 protein. The top ten clones hold over 10% of a sample with 650,000 to 1,000,000 distinct CDR3 sequences, under 40% of them seen once. As concerns this clonotype: What it binds is not known. A much larger clone lies one base from this, so it may be a read error.

The receptor was derived from a man between 18 and 35 years old in good health. This chain uses TRBV4-3 with TRBJ2-7; possibly TRBD2 for D (6 bases). Sequences were obtained from blood. Written as DNA, the CDR3 is TGCGCCAGCAGCCAACGGCGGGGAACCGCGGATGAGCAGTACTTC. It translates to CASSQRRGTADEQYF.